This T cell receptor (beta chain) was observed in a study of T cell changes during pregnancy in multiple sclerosis (dated by TCRdb to about 2019). At the level of the whole study: The study looked at changes in the T cell repertoire across pregnancy in women with multiple sclerosis.

The protocol used for the library was the immunoSEQ multiplex PCR assay. This immuneACCESS table, as held by TCRdb, lists in-frame sequences with V and J called but not all clones. Of the missing ones, under half trace to an unresolved V gene in checked studies; the others have no known cause. The sample table contains almost 50,000 clones; only one count was recorded for 80% to 95% of them. Together, the top ten hold just under 1% of the sample. V gives up 5 bases and J gives up 3 bases, and the segment between their germline ends measures 13 bases. Based on the germline V gene, the CDR1 and CDR2 sequences are MDHEN and SYDVKM. The CDR3 has 15 amino acids, counting the end cysteine and phenylalanine. Of all the DNA, just the CDR3 is kept, 45 bases in frame from base 1. As to this clone: Its antigen remains unidentified. A much larger clone lies one base from this, so it may be a read error. This sample includes further DNA sequences coding for the same CDR3.

The sample here was peripheral blood, taken after pregnancy. The chain couples TRBV28 to TRBJ1-4; the D gene is possibly TRBD1, with 5 bases matching. This receptor was obtained from a female donor with multiple sclerosis, enrolled in a pregnancy study. The DNA sequence is TGTGCCAGCAGTCCTGACAGCGCCCCTAATGAAAAACTGTTTTTT. This gives the protein CASSPDSAPNEKLFF.